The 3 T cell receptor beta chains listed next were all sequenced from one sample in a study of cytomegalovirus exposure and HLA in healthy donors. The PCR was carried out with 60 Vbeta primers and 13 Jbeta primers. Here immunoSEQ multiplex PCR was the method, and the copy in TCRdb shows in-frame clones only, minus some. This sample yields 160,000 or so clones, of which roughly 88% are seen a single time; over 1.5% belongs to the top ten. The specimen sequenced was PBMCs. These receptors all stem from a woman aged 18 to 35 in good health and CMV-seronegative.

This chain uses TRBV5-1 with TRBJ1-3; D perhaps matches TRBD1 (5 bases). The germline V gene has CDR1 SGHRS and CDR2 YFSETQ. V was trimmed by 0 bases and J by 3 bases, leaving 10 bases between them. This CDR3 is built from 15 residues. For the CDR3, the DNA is TGCGCCAGCAGCTTGGGGCAGGGTTATGGAAACACCATATATTTT. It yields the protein CASSLGQGYGNTIYF.

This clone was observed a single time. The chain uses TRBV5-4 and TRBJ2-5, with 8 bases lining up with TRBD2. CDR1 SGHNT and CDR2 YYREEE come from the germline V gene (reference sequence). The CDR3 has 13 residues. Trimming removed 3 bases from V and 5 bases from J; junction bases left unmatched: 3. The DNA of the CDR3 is TGTGCCAGCAGCTCCGGGGGGGCGGAGACCCAGTACTTC. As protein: CASSSGGAETQYF.

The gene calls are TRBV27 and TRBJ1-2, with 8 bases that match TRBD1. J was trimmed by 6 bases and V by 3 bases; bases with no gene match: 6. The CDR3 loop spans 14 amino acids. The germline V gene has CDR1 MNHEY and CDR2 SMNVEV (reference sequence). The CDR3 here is CASSFRGQANGYTF. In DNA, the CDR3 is TGTGCCAGCAGTTTTCGGGGACAGGCTAATGGCTACACCTTC.